This T cell receptor beta chain was obtained from a study of immune evolution from preneoplasia to lung adenocarcinoma. Assay: immunoSEQ multiplex PCR; the TCRdb copy retains only in-frame clones and omits some. This table holds 12,000 to 15,000 clones, less than 90% found once. Germline V gene lookup returns CDR1 SGHKS and CDR2 YYEKEE (reference sequence). V trimming: 3 bases; J trimming: 5 bases; junction bases outside the gene matches: 5. This CDR3 contains 14 residues. The source is a donor aged 70 or older with lung adenocarcinoma. Sequenced input: FFPE lung adenocarcinoma in situ tissue. The gene calls are TRBV5-5 and TRBJ2-1; 7 nucleotides line up with TRBD1. CDR3 in amino acids: CASSSGQFNNEQFF. CDR3 nucleotides: TGTGCCAGCAGCTCGGGACAGTTCAACAATGAGCAGTTCTTC.